The next 29 T cell receptor beta chains were all read from a single sample in a study of T cell changes during pregnancy in multiple sclerosis. Sequencing was performed with immunoSEQ multiplex PCR; in TCRdb, only in-frame clones are kept and a portion is missing. In the table there are some 48,000 clones, over 90% of which are singletons. The sample was CD8+ T cells from peripheral blood mononuclear cells, taken in the first trimester of pregnancy. All receptors come from a female donor with multiple sclerosis, enrolled in a pregnancy study.

The chain is built from TRBV4-1 and TRBJ2-1; D uncertain. The V gene lost 1 base and the J gene lost 0 bases, with 13 bases spanning the gap. The CDR3 is made up of 17 amino acids. CDR1 MGHRA and CDR2 YSYEKL come from the germline V gene. CDR3 sequence: CASSQVSRSSSYNEQFF. CDR3 sequence (DNA): TGCGCCAGCAGCCAAGTATCCAGGTCAAGCTCCTACAATGAGCAGTTCTTC.

The chain recombines TRBV5-1 with TRBJ1-1; D possibly corresponds to TRBD1 (5 bases). V lost 0 bases and J lost 9, with 6 bases in between. Germline assignment: CDR1 SGHRS and CDR2 YFSETQ. The CDR3 runs 11 residues. CDR3 in amino acids: CASSLGQQAFF. The CDR3 bases are TGCGCCAGCAGCTTGGGACAGCAAGCTTTCTTT. Combining the CDR3 with reference TRBV5-1 and TRBJ1-1 gives the whole variable domain KAGVTQTPRYLIKTRGQQVTLSCSPISGHRSVSWYQQTPGQGLQFLFEYFSETQRNKGNFPGRFSGRQFSNSRSEMNVSTLELGDSALYLCASSLGQQAFFGQGTRLTVV.

The chain is built from TRBV19 and TRBJ2-1, with 13 bases aligning to TRBD2. The CDR3 is 15 residues long. Losses at the gene ends were 7 bases for V and 9 bases for J; bases not matched to a gene: 9. Germline V CDR1 and CDR2: LNHDA, SQIVND (reference sequence). The CDR3 bases are TGTGCCAGTATTTGGACTAGCGGGAGTGAAGCTGAGCAGTTCTTC. Residues: CASIWTSGSEAEQFF.

V gene TRBV19 combines with J gene TRBJ1-1; perhaps TRBD1 as D (5 bases). With 5 bases removed from V and 4 bases from J, the gap between germline ends came to 11 bases. Germline V gene sequence: CDR1 LNHDA, CDR2 SQIVND (reference sequence). This CDR3 has 13 amino acids. The CDR3 spells CASSLGGVTEAFF. The DNA of the CDR3 is TGTGCCAGTAGTCTCGGGGGGGTCACTGAAGCTTTCTTT. The full variable domain, in which reference TRBV19 and TRBJ1-1 provide the parts outside the CDR3, is DGGITQSPKYLFRKEGQNVTLSCEQNLNHDAMYWYRQDPGQGLRLIYYSQIVNDFQKGDIAEGYSVSREKKESFPLTVTSAQKNPTAFYLCASSLGGVTEAFFGQGTRLTVV.

This clone is medium-sized (0.01 to 0.1%) in the sample. In DNA, the CDR3 is TGTGCCAGCAGCCCGACTCCCTATCACTACAATGAGCAGTTCTTC. Its protein is CASSPTPYHYNEQFF. This chain joins TRBV9 and TRBJ2-1; the D is unclear. CDR1 and CDR2 from the germline V gene are SGDLS and YYNGEE. With 4 bases removed from V and 3 bases from J, the gap between germline ends came to 14 bases. CDR3 length equals 15 residues.

J is TRBJ1-1 and V is TRBV7-9; tentative D call: TRBD1 (5 bases). The CDR3 runs 13 residues. V shed 4 bases and J shed 4 bases, with 10 bases lying between them. Germline V gene data show CDR1 as SEHNR and CDR2 as FQNEAQ (reference sequence). The CDR3 DNA reads TGTGCCAGCAGCTCTCCGGGGGGCACTGAAGCTTTCTTT. Its translation is CASSSPGGTEAFF.

The rearrangement links TRBV27 to TRBJ2-1; TRBD2 agrees at 14 bases. CDR1 and CDR2 from the germline V gene are MNHEY and SMNVEV (reference sequence). This CDR3 is 17 amino acids long. Trimming at V came to 3 bases and at J to 5 bases, leaving 6 bases not matched to a gene. The CDR3, as DNA: TGTGCCAGCAGTTTGGATGTGGGACTAGCGGGAGACAATGAGCAGTTCTTC. Translation: CASSLDVGLAGDNEQFF.

The chain uses TRBV19 and TRBJ1-1, with D perhaps matching TRBD1 (5 bases). The CDR3 covers 10 residues. CDR1 LNHDA and CDR2 SQIVND come from the germline V gene (reference sequence). Deletions cut 11 bases from V and 6 bases from J, with 10 bases between. The CDR3 bases are TGTGCCGTCGGGGGGGCTGAAGCTTTCTTT. Translated: CAVGGAEAFF.

The V call is TRBV19, the J call TRBJ2-3; TRBD1 might be the D (5 bases). The V and J ends lost 3 bases and 6 bases respectively, with 13 bases between them. The germline CDR1 and CDR2 sequences are LNHDA and SQIVND (reference sequence). CDR3 length equals 14 residues. CDR3 loop: CASSMGPGRDTQYF. The CDR3, as DNA: TGTGCCAGTAGTATGGGGCCCGGTCGGGATACGCAGTATTTT.

This clone was recorded only once. V is TRBV9 and J is TRBJ2-1; TRBD1 matches 7 bases. The CDR3 is 16 amino acids. Trimming took 0 bases from V and 7 from J; bases not matched to a gene: 10. The germline V gene encodes CDR1 SGDLS and CDR2 YYNGEE. The CDR3 reads CASSVAGTVGGNEQFF. The CDR3 DNA is TGTGCCAGCAGCGTAGCCGGGACAGTAGGCGGGAATGAGCAGTTCTTC.

The V and J genes are TRBV27 and TRBJ2-1; TRBD2 matches 12 bases. The ends lost 5 bases at V and 11 bases at J; junction bases unmatched: 25. The CDR3 extends over 20 amino acids. The germline CDR1 and CDR2 sequences are MNHEY and SMNVEV (reference sequence). Here the CDR3 DNA reads TGTGCCAGCAGTCTCCTAGGCACAGGGGAAGGTCTAGCGGGAGGGCCCCAGCAGTTCTTC. Its protein product is CASSLLGTGEGLAGGPQQFF.

The chain joins TRBV9 to TRBJ2-7, with 8 bases fitting TRBD2. The germline V gene encodes CDR1 SGDLS and CDR2 YYNGEE. The CDR3 sequence is 17 residues long. Unmatched junction bases numbered 15, after V lost 4 bases and J lost 3 bases. CDR3 DNA: TGTGCCAGCAGCCCTCAATTGTCCGGGACTAGAATCTACGAGCAGTACTTC. This translates into CASSPQLSGTRIYEQYF.

The chain carries TRBV9 and TRBJ1-4; 10 bases fit TRBD1. Germline V CDR1 and CDR2: SGDLS, YYNGEE. This CDR3 is built from 16 residues. V trimming: 4 bases; J trimming: 3 bases; junction bases outside the gene matches: 6. CDR3 region: CASSSDRGLANEKLFF. The DNA of the CDR3 is TGTGCCAGCAGCTCCGACAGGGGGCTCGCTAATGAAAAACTGTTTTTT.

The chain combines TRBV4-2 with TRBJ2-5, with D possibly being TRBD2 (6 bases). The germline V and J ends were trimmed by 1 base and 2 bases, with 23 bases remaining between them. The CDR3 loop spans 19 amino acids. Germline V lookup: CDR1 LGHNA, CDR2 YNFKEQ. In DNA form, the CDR3 reads TGTGCCAGCAGCCAAGCCCCATCAGTATTGGCGGGAACGCAAGAGACCCAGTACTTC. As protein: CASSQAPSVLAGTQETQYF.

V usage is TRBV19 and J usage is TRBJ1-5; D remains ambiguous. V was shortened by 1 base and J by 5 bases, with 6 bases between the two germline ends. Per the germline V gene, CDR1 is LNHDA and CDR2 is SQIVND (reference sequence). This CDR3 is 13 amino acids long. CDR3 amino acids: CASSIGGDQPQHF. The CDR3 coding sequence is TGTGCCAGTAGTATAGGCGGGGATCAGCCCCAGCATTTT.

In its sample, this clone was seen once. V gene TRBV10-3 combines with J gene TRBJ1-2; 7 nucleotides agree with TRBD1. Unmatched junction bases numbered 10, after V lost 3 bases and J lost 0 bases. There are 17 residues in the CDR3. Germline loops: CDR1 ENHRY, CDR2 SYGVKD. The CDR3 sequence is CAISDLRTGEANYGYTF. The DNA for the CDR3 is TGTGCCATCAGTGATTTGAGAACAGGGGAAGCTAACTATGGCTACACCTTC.

The chain's CDR3 is CASSRDTRPSEQFF. CDR3 sequence (DNA): TGTGCCAGCAGTCGGGATACTAGGCCCAGTGAGCAGTTCTTC. This chain links TRBV2 with TRBJ2-1; the D gene is possibly TRBD2 (5 bases). In germline, CDR1 is SNHLY, CDR2 FYNNEI. V was cut by 5 bases and J by 9 bases, with 17 bases left in between. The CDR3 consists of 14 residues.

V and J are TRBV27 and TRBJ2-1; D remains unclear. V was clipped by 0 bases and J by 5 bases, with 5 bases between them. The length of the CDR3 is 13 residues. Germline assignment: CDR1 MNHEY and CDR2 SMNVEV (reference sequence). CDR3 sequence: CASSLSRNNEQFF. CDR3 nucleotide sequence: TGTGCCAGCAGTTTATCCAGGAACAATGAGCAGTTCTTC.

The J gene is TRBJ2-1, the V gene TRBV9, with D perhaps TRBD2 (6 bases). Germline lookup yields CDR1 SGDLS and CDR2 YYNGEE. The CDR3 length is 14 residues. V lost 0 bases, J lost 8 bases, and 12 bases lay in between. Here the CDR3 reads CASSVAGRIHEQFF. CDR3 DNA: TGTGCCAGCAGCGTAGCCGGGAGAATCCATGAGCAGTTCTTC.

The genes are TRBV7-9 and TRBJ1-4; D not certain. The length of the CDR3 is 16 residues. The V end lost 5 bases, the J end lost 2 bases, and 15 bases lay between the germline ends. CDR1 is SEHNR and CDR2 is FQNEAQ in the germline V gene (reference sequence). CDR3 bases: TGTGCCAGCAGCCCACCGCCGGGGTCGACTAATGAAAAACTGTTTTTT. Its translation: CASSPPPGSTNEKLFF.

This chain joins TRBV2 and TRBJ2-2; 11 bases fit TRBD1. Germline-derived CDR1 and CDR2 are SNHLY and FYNNEI. V dropped 5 bases and J dropped 3; count of bases not matched to a gene: 5. The CDR3 loop spans 16 amino acids. CDR3 amino acids: CASSTRTGGYTGELFF. CDR3 nucleotide sequence: TGTGCCAGCAGTACACGGACAGGGGGCTACACCGGGGAGCTGTTTTTT.

V gene TRBV29-1 combines with J gene TRBJ2-3; possible D gene TRBD1, 5 bases. The CDR3 spans 14 residues. V was pared by 3 bases and J by 0 bases, with 10 bases between. The germline CDR1 and CDR2 sequences are SQVTM and ANQGSEA. The CDR3: CSVDADTSTDTQYF. The CDR3 DNA follows: TGCAGCGTTGACGCGGACACAAGCACAGATACGCAGTATTTT.

The V and J genes are TRBV15 and TRBJ2-1, with a weak D call TRBD2 (6 bases). The CDR3 loop spans 15 amino acids. Germline V lookup: CDR1 LNHNV, CDR2 YYDKDF (reference sequence). The V and J ends lost 8 bases and 4 bases respectively, with 18 bases between them. CDR3 sequence (DNA): TGTGCCACCTCCACGGGTAGCGGTCCTTACAATGAGCAGTTCTTC. Translation gives CATSTGSGPYNEQFF.

The V gene is TRBV7-9, the J gene TRBJ2-1; 12 bases line up with TRBD2. The germline V gene has CDR1 SEHNR and CDR2 FQNEAQ (reference sequence). V shed 5 bases and J 9 bases; nucleotides not matched to a gene: 8. This CDR3 region has 15 residues. The CDR3 nucleotides are TGTGCCAGCAGCCTGACTAGCGGGAGACCAGGTGAGCAGTTCTTC. Encoded protein: CASSLTSGRPGEQFF.

This chain links TRBV13 with TRBJ2-7, with TRBD2 as a possible D gene (5 bases). This CDR3 has 15 amino acids. V shed 3 bases and J shed 0 bases, with 12 bases lying between them. Germline V CDR1 and CDR2: PRHDT, FYEKMQ (reference sequence). This CDR3 reads CASSFRGGYSYEQYF. In DNA form, the CDR3 reads TGTGCCAGCAGCTTTCGCGGCGGGTACTCCTACGAGCAGTACTTC. Full variable domain (outside the CDR3, taken from reference TRBV13 and TRBJ2-7): AAGVIQSPRHLIKEKRETATLKCYPIPRHDTVYWYQQGPGQDPQFLISFYEKMQSDKGSIPDRFSAQQFSDYHSELNMSSLELGDSALYFCASSFRGGYSYEQYFGPGTRLTVT.

The chain has TRBV5-1 and TRBJ2-7; TRBD2 aligns across 9 bases. The CDR3 totals 15 residues. The V and J ends lost 7 bases and 7 bases, in that order; junction bases with no gene match: 15. Looked up from germline, CDR1 is SGHRS and CDR2 is YFSETQ. This chain's CDR3 is CASRYLARTSEEQYF. As DNA, the CDR3 is TGCGCCAGCCGATACTTAGCCCGGACTAGCGAGGAGCAGTACTTC.

The chain joins TRBV9 to TRBJ2-5; TRBD2 aligns across 16 bases. The CDR3 runs to 16 residues. In germline, CDR1 is SGDLS, CDR2 YYNGEE. V dropped 3 bases and J dropped 5; count of bases not matched to a gene: 4. The CDR3 DNA sequence: TGTGCCAGCAGCGCGGGACTAGCGGGAGGGGGGGAGACCCAGTACTTC. Encoded protein: CASSAGLAGGGETQYF.

The chain recombines TRBV13 with TRBJ2-7; D is undetermined. The CDR3 runs 13 residues. V was trimmed by 0 bases and J by 4 bases, leaving 7 bases between them. The germline V gene encodes CDR1 PRHDT and CDR2 FYEKMQ (reference sequence). The CDR3 nucleotides are TGTGCCAGCAGCTTAGGCGCGAGTTACGAGCAGTACTTC. Its translation is CASSLGASYEQYF.

V usage is TRBV30 and J usage is TRBJ2-5; 8 nucleotides agree with TRBD2. CDR3 length: 14 amino acids. Per germline, CDR1 GTSNPN and CDR2 SVGIG (reference sequence). The V and J ends lost 0 bases and 8 bases, in that order; junction bases with no gene match: 8. Here the CDR3 reads CAWSVASGSSTQYF. CDR3 DNA: TGTGCCTGGAGTGTAGCGAGCGGGAGTTCTACCCAGTACTTC.